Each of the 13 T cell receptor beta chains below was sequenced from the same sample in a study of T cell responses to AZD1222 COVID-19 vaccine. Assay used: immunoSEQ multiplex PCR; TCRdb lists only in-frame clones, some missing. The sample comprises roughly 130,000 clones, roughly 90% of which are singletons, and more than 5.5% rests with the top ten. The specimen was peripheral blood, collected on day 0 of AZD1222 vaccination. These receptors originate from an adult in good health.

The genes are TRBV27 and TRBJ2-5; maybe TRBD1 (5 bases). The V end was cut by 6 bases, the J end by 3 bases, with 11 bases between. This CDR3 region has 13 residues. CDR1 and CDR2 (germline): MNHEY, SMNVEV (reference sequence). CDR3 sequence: CASSRTPKETQYF. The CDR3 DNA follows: TGTGCCAGCAGCAGGACACCCAAAGAGACCCAGTACTTC.

The CDR3 nucleotides are TGTGCCAGCAGCCAAGATAGACTAGCGGCAGAGACCCAGTACTTC. It is translated as CASSQDRLAAETQYF. The chain joins TRBV3-1 (or the pseudogene TRBV3-2) to TRBJ2-5, with 9 positions matching TRBD2. The CDR3 has 15 residues. With V trimmed by 0 bases and J by 4 bases, 3 bases remained unmatched. Germline values: CDR1 LGHDT, CDR2 YNNKEL (reference sequence).

This CDR3 reads CASSGGGAYTEAFF. The CDR3 DNA follows: TGTGCCAGCAGTGGCGGGGGGGCGTACACTGAAGCTTTCTTT. The gene calls are TRBV27 and TRBJ1-1; the D gene is possibly TRBD1 (6 bases). In germline, CDR1 is MNHEY, CDR2 SMNVEV (reference sequence). The CDR3 has 14 residues. With 5 bases removed from V and 3 bases from J, the gap between germline ends came to 13 bases.

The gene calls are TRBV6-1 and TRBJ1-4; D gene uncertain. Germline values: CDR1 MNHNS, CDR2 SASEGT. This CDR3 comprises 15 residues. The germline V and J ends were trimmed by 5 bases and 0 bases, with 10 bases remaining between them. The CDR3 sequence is CASSLGSATNEKLFF. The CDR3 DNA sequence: TGTGCCAGCAGTTTAGGGTCGGCAACTAATGAAAAACTGTTTTTT.

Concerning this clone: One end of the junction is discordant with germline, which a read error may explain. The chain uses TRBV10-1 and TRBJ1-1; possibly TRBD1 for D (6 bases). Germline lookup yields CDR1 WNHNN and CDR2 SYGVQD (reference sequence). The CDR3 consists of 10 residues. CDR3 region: CASTRTVPWF. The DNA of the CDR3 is TGCGCCAGCACCAGGACAGTGCCTTGGTTT.

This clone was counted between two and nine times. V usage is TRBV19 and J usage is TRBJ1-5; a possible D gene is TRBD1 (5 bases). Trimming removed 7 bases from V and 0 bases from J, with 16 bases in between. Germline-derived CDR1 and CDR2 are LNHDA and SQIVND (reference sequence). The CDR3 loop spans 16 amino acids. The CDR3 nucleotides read TGTGCCAGTAACCCGATAGACAGAACTAGCAATCAGCCCCAGCATTTT. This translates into CASNPIDRTSNQPQHF.

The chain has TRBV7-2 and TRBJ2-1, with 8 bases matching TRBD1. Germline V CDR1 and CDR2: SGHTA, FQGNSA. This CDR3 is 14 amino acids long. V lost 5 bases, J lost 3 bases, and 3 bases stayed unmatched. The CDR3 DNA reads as TGTGCCAGCAGCCCCGACAGGGGCTACAATGAGCAGTTCTTC. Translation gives CASSPDRGYNEQFF.

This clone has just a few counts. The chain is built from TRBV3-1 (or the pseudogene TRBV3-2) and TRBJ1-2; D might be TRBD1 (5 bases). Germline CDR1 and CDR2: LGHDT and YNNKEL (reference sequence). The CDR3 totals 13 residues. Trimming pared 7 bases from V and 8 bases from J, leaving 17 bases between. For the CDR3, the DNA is TGTGCCAGCAACCGAGGACATCAGGGAGGCTACACCTTC. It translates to CASNRGHQGGYTF.

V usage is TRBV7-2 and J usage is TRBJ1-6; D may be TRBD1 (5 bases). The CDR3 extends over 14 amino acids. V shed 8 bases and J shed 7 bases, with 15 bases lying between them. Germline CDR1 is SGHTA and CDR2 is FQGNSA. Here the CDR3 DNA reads TGTGCCAGCGGAAGGGACTCTAGAAATTCACCCCTCCACTTT. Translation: CASGRDSRNSPLHF.

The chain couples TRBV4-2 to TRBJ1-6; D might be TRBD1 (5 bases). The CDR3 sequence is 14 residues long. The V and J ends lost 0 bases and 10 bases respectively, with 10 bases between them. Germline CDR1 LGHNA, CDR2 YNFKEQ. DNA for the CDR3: TGTGCCAGCAGCCAAGATGTCAGGGCATCACCCCTCCACTTT. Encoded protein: CASSQDVRASPLHF.

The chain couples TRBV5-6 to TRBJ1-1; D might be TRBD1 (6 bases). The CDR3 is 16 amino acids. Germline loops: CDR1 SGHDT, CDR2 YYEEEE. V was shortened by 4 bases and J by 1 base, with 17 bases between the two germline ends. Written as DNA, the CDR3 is TGTGCCAGCAGCCTTCTCTTGGACAGTGGGAACACTGAAGCTTTCTTT. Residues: CASSLLLDSGNTEAFF.

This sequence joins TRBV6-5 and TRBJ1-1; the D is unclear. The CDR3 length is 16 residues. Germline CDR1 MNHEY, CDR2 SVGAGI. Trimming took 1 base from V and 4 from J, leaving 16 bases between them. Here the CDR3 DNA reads TGTGCCAGCAGTTACTTCCGGTCGGGGAGAGGCACTGAAGCTTTCTTT. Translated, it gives CASSYFRSGRGTEAFF.

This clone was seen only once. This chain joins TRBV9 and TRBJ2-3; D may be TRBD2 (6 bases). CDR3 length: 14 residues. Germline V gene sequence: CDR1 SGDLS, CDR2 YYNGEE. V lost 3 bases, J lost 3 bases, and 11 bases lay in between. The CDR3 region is CASSAGTFTDTQYF. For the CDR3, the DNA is TGTGCCAGCAGCGCAGGGACTTTTACAGATACGCAGTATTTT.